These 7 T cell receptor beta chains were all obtained from the same sample, sequenced in a study of Graves' ophthalmopathy and Graves' hyperthyroidism. Amplification from RNA transcripts yielded the TCR beta CDR3 regions. HTBI primers primed a first-round RT-PCR, and a second-round multiplex PCR followed. Using its own MiXCR run on the multiplex PCR reads, TCRdb lists one record per CDR3 protein. The table records approximately 160,000 distinct CDR3 sequences, 35% to 50% of them present only once. Input material: peripheral blood. These TCRs come from a man younger than 45 with Graves' ophthalmopathy.

This clonotype was detected ten times or more. V is TRBV7-3 and J is TRBJ2-2; TRBD2 matches 10 bases. Germline CDR1 reads SGHTA; CDR2 reads FQGTGA. The J segment lost 1 base and the V segment lost 2 bases, leaving 4 bases of the junction unmatched. The CDR3 length is 17 residues. As DNA, the CDR3 is TGTGCCAGCAGCTTATGGGCTAGCGGGAGGAACACCGGGGAGCTGTTTTTT. This codes for CASSLWASGRNTGELFF.

This sequence joins TRBV20-1 and TRBJ2-5, with D perhaps TRBD1 (6 bases). The CDR3 has 13 residues. The ends were cut back, 4 bases at V and 2 bases at J, with 11 bases in the middle. Per germline, CDR1 DFQATT and CDR2 SNEGSKA (reference sequence). For the CDR3, the DNA is TGCAGTGCTACCTGGGACATTCAAGAGACCCAGTACTTC. Its protein product is CSATWDIQETQYF.

This clonotype was counted ten times or more. This chain links TRBV2 with TRBJ1-1; 9 bases match TRBD1. V trimming: 6 bases; J trimming: 2 bases; junction bases outside the gene matches: 4. This CDR3 has 14 amino acids. CDR1 and CDR2 (germline): SNHLY, FYNNEI. The CDR3 here is CASSRQGVNTEAFF. For the CDR3, the DNA is TGTGCCAGCAGCAGACAGGGGGTAAACACTGAAGCTTTCTTT.

This clonotype was found many times. The chain carries TRBV12-3 or TRBV12-4 and TRBJ2-7; 9 bases fit TRBD1. The CDR3 contains 15 residues. Trimming took 4 bases from V and 0 from J; bases not matched to a gene: 4. CDR3 sequence reads: CASSSNRGRSYEQYF. The CDR3 nucleotides read TGTGCCAGCAGTTCCAACAGGGGGCGCTCCTACGAGCAGTACTTC.

This clonotype was counted at least ten times. V gene TRBV6-1 combines with J gene TRBJ1-1; 10 bases line up with TRBD1. V lost 1 base to trimming and J lost 4 bases; unmatched junction nucleotides: 0. CDR1 MNHNS and CDR2 SASEGT come from the germline V gene. The CDR3 is made up of 14 amino acids. The CDR3 region is CASSEGTGGTEAFF. The CDR3 DNA reads as TGTGCCAGCAGTGAAGGGACAGGGGGCACTGAAGCTTTCTTT.

This clonotype was detected many times. J is TRBJ1-1 and V is TRBV2; D is undetermined. The CDR3 loop spans 13 amino acids. The V gene's germline CDR1 is SNHLY and CDR2 FYNNEI. The V gene lost 7 bases and the J gene lost 1 base, with 10 bases spanning the gap. The DNA of the CDR3 is TGTGCCAGCACCTTGGGAGGGAACACTGAAGCTTTCTTT. Translation gives CASTLGGNTEAFF.

This clonotype was detected many times. The chain links TRBV12-3 or TRBV12-4 to TRBJ1-1; 9 bases agree with TRBD1. This CDR3 contains 14 residues. Trimming at V came to 5 bases and at J to 6 bases, leaving 7 bases not matched to a gene. This chain's CDR3 is CASSPRTGEPEAFF. For the CDR3, the DNA is TGTGCCAGCAGTCCCCGGACAGGGGAGCCTGAAGCTTTCTTT.